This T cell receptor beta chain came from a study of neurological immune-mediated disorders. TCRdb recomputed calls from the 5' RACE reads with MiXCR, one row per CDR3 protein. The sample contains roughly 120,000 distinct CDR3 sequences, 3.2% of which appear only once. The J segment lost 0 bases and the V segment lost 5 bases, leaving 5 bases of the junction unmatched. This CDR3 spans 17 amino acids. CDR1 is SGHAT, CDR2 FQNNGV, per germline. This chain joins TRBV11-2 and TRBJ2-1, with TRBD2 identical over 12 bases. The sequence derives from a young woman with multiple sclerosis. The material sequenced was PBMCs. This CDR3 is CASSRPTSGSSYNEQFF. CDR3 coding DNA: TGTGCCAGCAGCCGTCCGACTAGCGGGAGCTCCTACAATGAGCAGTTCTTC. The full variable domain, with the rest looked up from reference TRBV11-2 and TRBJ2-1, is EAGVAQSPRYKIIEKRQSVAFWCNPISGHATLYWYQQILGQGPKLLIQFQNNGVVDDSQLPKDRFSAERLKGVDSTLKIQPAKLEDSAVYLCASSRPTSGSSYNEQFFGPGTRLTVL.